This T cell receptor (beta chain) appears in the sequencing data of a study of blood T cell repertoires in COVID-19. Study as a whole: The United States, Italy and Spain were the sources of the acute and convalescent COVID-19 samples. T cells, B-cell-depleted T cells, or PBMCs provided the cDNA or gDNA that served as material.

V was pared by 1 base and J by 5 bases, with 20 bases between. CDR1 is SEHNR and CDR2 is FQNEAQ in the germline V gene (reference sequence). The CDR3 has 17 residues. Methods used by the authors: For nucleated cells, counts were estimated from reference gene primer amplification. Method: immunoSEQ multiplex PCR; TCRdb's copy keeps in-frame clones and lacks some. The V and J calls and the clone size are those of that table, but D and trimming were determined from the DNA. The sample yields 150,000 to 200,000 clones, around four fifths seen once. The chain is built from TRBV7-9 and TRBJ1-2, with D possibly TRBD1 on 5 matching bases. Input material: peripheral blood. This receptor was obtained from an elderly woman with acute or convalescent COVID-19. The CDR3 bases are TGTGCCAGCAGCTTAGACCTGACCGGGCAGGGAAAATATGGCTACACCTTC. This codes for CASSLDLTGQGKYGYTF. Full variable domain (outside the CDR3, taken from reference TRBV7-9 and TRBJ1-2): DTGVSQNPRHKITKRGQNVTFRCDPISEHNRLYWYRQTLGQGPEFLTYFQNEAQLEKSRLLSDRFSAERPKGSFSTLEIQRTEQGDSAMYLCASSLDLTGQGKYGYTFGSGTRLTVV.